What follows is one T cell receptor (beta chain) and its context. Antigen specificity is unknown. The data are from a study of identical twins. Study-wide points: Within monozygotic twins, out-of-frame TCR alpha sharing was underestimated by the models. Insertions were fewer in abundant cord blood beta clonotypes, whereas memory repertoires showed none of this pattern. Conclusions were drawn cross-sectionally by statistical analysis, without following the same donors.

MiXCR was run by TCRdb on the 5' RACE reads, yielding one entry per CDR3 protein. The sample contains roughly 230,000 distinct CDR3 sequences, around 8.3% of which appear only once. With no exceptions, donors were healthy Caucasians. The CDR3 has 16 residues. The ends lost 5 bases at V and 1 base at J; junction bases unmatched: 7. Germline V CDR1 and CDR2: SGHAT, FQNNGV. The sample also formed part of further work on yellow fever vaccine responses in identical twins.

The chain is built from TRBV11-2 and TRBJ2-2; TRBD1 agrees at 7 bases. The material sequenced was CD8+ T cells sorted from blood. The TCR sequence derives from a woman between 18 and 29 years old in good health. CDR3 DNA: TGTGCCAGCAGCGGAACAGGGGTCTTGAACACCGGGGAGCTGTTTTTT. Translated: CASSGTGVLNTGELFF.